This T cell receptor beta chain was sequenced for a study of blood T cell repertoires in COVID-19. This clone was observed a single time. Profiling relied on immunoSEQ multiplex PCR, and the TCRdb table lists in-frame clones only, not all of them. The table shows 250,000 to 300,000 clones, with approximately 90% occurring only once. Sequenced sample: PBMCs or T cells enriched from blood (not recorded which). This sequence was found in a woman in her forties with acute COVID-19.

CDR3 sequence: CASSFASGYEQYF. CDR3 sequence (DNA): TGCGCCAGCAGCTTTGCTAGCGGGTACGAGCAGTACTTC. The V call is TRBV5-1, the J call TRBJ2-7, with 8 positions matching TRBD2. This CDR3 contains 13 residues. Trimming took 2 bases from V and 4 from J; bases not matched to a gene: 2. Germline lookup yields CDR1 SGHRS and CDR2 YFSETQ.